These 10 T cell receptor beta chains originate from one sample sequenced in a study of blood T cell repertoires in COVID-19. Clones were read by immunoSEQ multiplex PCR, and TCRdb kept only the in-frame ones, dropping some. This table holds fewer than 40,000 clones, roughly 90% found once. Material for sequencing was peripheral blood. The receptors originated from a human donor in a cohort sampled during active COVID-19.

This sequence joins TRBV27 and TRBJ2-1; D is undetermined. V was shortened by 5 bases and J by 0 bases, with 14 bases between the two germline ends. CDR1 and CDR2 from the germline V gene are MNHEY and SMNVEV (reference sequence). This CDR3 has 16 amino acids. The CDR3 DNA follows: TGTGCCAGCAGTCGCGCGACTCCGAGCTCCTACAATGAGCAGTTCTTC. This gives the protein CASSRATPSSYNEQFF.

DNA of the CDR3: TGTGCCAGCAGCCGGGACTACACAGATACGCAGTATTTT. This sequence encodes CASSRDYTDTQYF. The chain carries TRBV27 and TRBJ2-3, with 7 nucleotides matching TRBD2. There are 13 residues in the CDR3. Trimming took 6 bases from V and 2 from J; bases not matched to a gene: 2. Per germline, CDR1 MNHEY and CDR2 SMNVEV (reference sequence).

This chain links TRBV23-1 with TRBJ2-3, with TRBD2 identical over 10 bases. TRBV23-1 is an open reading frame, and its role is uncertain. CDR3 size: 14 residues. V lost 3 bases to trimming and J lost 11 bases; unmatched junction nucleotides: 8. CDR3 region: CASSHGPLAGEQYF. The DNA of the CDR3 is TGCGCCAGCAGTCACGGTCCCCTAGCGGGAGAGCAGTATTTT.

The CDR3 bases are TGTGCCAGCAGCGTAGGGGCGCGATTAGTACAGACTGAAGCTTTCTTT. It encodes CASSVGARLVQTEAFF. The J gene is TRBJ1-1, the V gene TRBV9; D uncertain. The CDR3 runs to 16 residues. Germline V gene lookup returns CDR1 SGDLS and CDR2 YYNGEE. V dropped 0 bases and J dropped 5 bases, with 17 bases sitting between them.

The chain couples TRBV5-8 to TRBJ2-2, with 7 bases matching TRBD1. J lost 3 bases, V lost 0 bases, and 5 bases had no gene match. Germline V lookup: CDR1 SGHTS, CDR2 YDEGEE. This CDR3 is 16 amino acids long. The CDR3 protein is CASSLGPGQYTGELFF. DNA of the CDR3: TGTGCCAGCAGCTTGGGGCCGGGACAGTACACCGGGGAGCTGTTTTTT.

This rearrangement joins TRBV6-4 to TRBJ1-1; D is perhaps TRBD1 (5 bases). Trimming removed 8 bases at V and 1 base at J, with 14 bases between. The CDR3 spans 14 residues. The germline V gene has CDR1 MRHNA and CDR2 SNTAGT. This chain's CDR3 is CASAPGGANTEAFF. The CDR3 DNA reads TGTGCCAGCGCCCCGGGAGGGGCGAACACTGAAGCTTTCTTT.

This sequence joins TRBV30 and TRBJ1-3, with unresolved D. CDR1 is GTSNPN and CDR2 is SVGIG in the germline V gene (reference sequence). V lost 2 bases, J lost 2 bases, and 7 bases lay in between. This CDR3 comprises 13 residues. CDR3 in amino acids: CAWSRRAGNTIYF. Here the CDR3 DNA reads TGTGCCTGGAGTCGGAGGGCTGGAAACACCATATATTTT.

This clone occurred a few times. The rearrangement links TRBV7-9 to TRBJ1-2; no firm D call. The germline V gene encodes CDR1 SEHNR and CDR2 FQNEAQ (reference sequence). V was shortened by 1 base and J by 4 bases, with 10 bases between the two germline ends. The CDR3 covers 14 residues. The CDR3 sequence is CASSLVVEGYGYTF. The CDR3 DNA is TGTGCCAGCAGCTTAGTGGTTGAGGGCTATGGCTACACCTTC.

This sequence joins TRBV7-8 and TRBJ2-1, with 9 bases fitting TRBD1. CDR1 and CDR2 (germline): SGHVS, FQNEAQ. V trimming: 5 bases; J trimming: 2 bases; junction bases outside the gene matches: 7. CDR3 length equals 16 residues. CDR3: CASSVKTGGTYNEQFF. The CDR3 nucleotides read TGTGCCAGCAGCGTCAAAACAGGGGGCACCTACAATGAGCAGTTCTTC.

The CDR3 sequence is CASNAPHRDNSYEQYF. Written as DNA, the CDR3 is TGTGCCAGCAACGCGCCGCATAGGGACAACTCCTACGAGCAGTACTTC. The V gene is TRBV7-2, the J gene TRBJ2-7, with D possibly matching TRBD1 (6 bases). With 7 bases removed from V and 0 bases from J, the gap between germline ends came to 19 bases. The CDR3 is made up of 16 amino acids. The germline CDR1 and CDR2 sequences are SGHTA and FQGNSA.